This TCR beta chain was sequenced during a study of human T cells and chemical hapten exposure (TCRdb year 2021). At the level of the whole study: For sensitization, 2% DPC in acetone was applied to a roughly 2 cm by roughly 2 cm area of upper inner arm skin. Throughout the roughly 25-week study period, patients were also given weekly therapeutic DPC doses on the scalp. Patch tests used Finn chambers with 0.01% DPC on the upper back, scored after 6 days by International Contact Dermatitis Research Group standards. Most of the patients in the cohort were female, and the cohort covered alopecia areata with under or over 50% scalp involvement, alopecia totalis and alopecia universalis. Libraries were pooled for sequencing, and per-sample TCR yields varied mainly because of small differences in library volumes within the pool. The study tracked peripheral blood TCR repertoire changes in vivo during primary and secondary sensitization to the hapten diphenylcyclopropenone (DPC) in alopecia patients. Blood was sampled from patients pre-sensitization (week 0) and at 2, 6 and about 24 weeks after DPC sensitization. For TCR sequencing, blood came from twenty-nine alopecia patients at anywhere from one to four time points (pre-sensitization, 2, 6 and 24 weeks).

Worth noting for this clonotype: Its cognate antigen has yet to be identified. Per-nucleotide qualities are absent, and no much larger clonotype sits a single base away.

Libraries came from RACE. Sequencing was performed on a NextSeq 500. Library preparation attached unique molecular identifiers to individual cDNA molecules for quantitative, reproducible TCR counting. For every blood RNA sample, sequencing covered both the TCR alpha and TCR beta chains. As for how the authors treated the data: The median number of TCRs per sample was some 100,000, ranging from roughly 20,000 to 700,000. V, J and CDR3 annotation of the TCR reads was carried out using the Decombinator software suite. For the PS versus PT1 abundance plots, all samples were subsampled to the same number of TCRs (28,000). TCRs were defined as expanded if absent before sensitization and observed at least eight times at the 2-week time point. TCRdb trimmed public reads at Q25 via fastp, called clones via MiXCR and kept in-frame beta chains. Entries are consolidated by CDR3 protein sequence, retaining the most common genes and DNA. What appears here as the V and J calls and clone size reflects TCRdb's work, not the paper's. The table for this sample lists 300,000 to 450,000 distinct CDR3 sequences; 5.1% of them were counted only once. 2% to 3% of the sample rests with the top ten.

Study-level results and caveats: Patch test score correlated positively with the number of PT1 expanded TCRs, reaching significance at thresholds 8, 16 and 32 but not at 4. No change with DPC sensitization was found in the number of TCRs above 1 in 1000 frequency, and no evidence of global repertoire structure alterations was found. Repeated subsampling changed both the strength of the expansion versus patch-test correlation and the threshold at which the correlation became significant. Significantly more large CDR3 similarity clusters were formed by expanded TCRs than by pre-sensitization or healthy control sets, consistent with antigen-driven responses. Alopecia, a presumed autoimmune disease, was present in all patients, so the immune response of the patients might differ from that of healthy individuals.

Taken with the paper, the label for time point translates to: pre-sensitization, week 0. This specimen's treatment or condition label, per the study, means: therapeutic diphenylcyclopropenone sensitization with weekly scalp DPC. Blood at each patch-test visit was drawn before the patch test was applied. Eligible patients were aged 18 to 70, diagnosed with alopecia, deemed suitable for DPC therapy, and excluded if pregnant. Total RNA was extracted from unfractionated whole blood collected in Tempus Blood RNA tubes. This TCR came from a woman aged 45-65 years with alopecia areata. Some clones in this sample may be carry-over from other donors' samples. The specimen was whole blood, collected in connection with sensitization to the hapten diphenylcyclopropenone (DPC).

Here is the DNA: TGCGCCAGCGGCCCACCCGGAAACCAAGAGACCCAGTACTTC. The resulting protein is CASGPPGNQETQYF. The chain employs TRBV5-1 and TRBJ2-5; the D gene identity is not certain. The CDR3 goes from the cysteine to the phenylalanine over 14 residues. The read is trimmed to its CDR3 DNA, 42 bases read in frame from base 1. The junction carries 13 bases between V and J, which are trimmed by 7 bases and 0 bases respectively. CDR1 and CDR2, looked up from the germline V gene, are SGHRS and YFSETQ.